What follows is one T cell receptor beta chain and its context. Its antigen is undetermined. On average, the one heparinised blood draw given by each donor was approximately 120 mL. Every isolated RNA sample was fully reverse transcribed, so sequencing captured expressed TCRB transcripts. An average approximately 3.3 million reads came from naive, central memory and regulatory T cell samples. Sequencing used immunoSEQ multiplex PCR; TCRdb keeps in-frame clones, though not all of them. The sample carries roughly 500,000 clones, about 29% recorded once. Germline-derived CDR1 and CDR2 are GTSNPN and SVGIG (reference sequence). The V gene lost 3 bases and the J gene lost 1 base, with 6 bases spanning the gap. This CDR3 has 12 residues. This sample was taken from a study of beta chain features in type 1 diabetes. Study-level points and caveats: Individuals with type 1 diabetes displayed fewer insertions and more deletions at VDJ junctions. Still unanswered here is whether HLA type influences TCRB rearrangement.

The TCR was taken from a young man in good health. Input material: naive CD4+ T cells from blood. The V and J genes are TRBV30 and TRBJ1-1; unclear D gene. DNA for the CDR3: TGTGCCTGGAGCGCTCGGAACACTGAAGCTTTCTTT. Translating it yields CAWSARNTEAFF.